This T cell receptor beta chain was captured in a study of T cells in Graves' hyperthyroidism and ophthalmopathy. The ends lost 1 base at V and 5 bases at J; junction bases unmatched: 6. Looked up from germline, CDR1 is LNHNV and CDR2 is YYDKDF (reference sequence). This CDR3 comprises 16 residues. Those with hyperthyroidism were 18 to 65 years old, newly diagnosed, and ill for under 2 months. Broader study findings: Using 13 V-J features, a model discriminated ophthalmopathy from stable hyperthyroidism. Prediction of ophthalmopathy progression came a median approximately 6 months pre-onset.

This clonotype has at least ten counts. The target antigen is unknown. RNA transcripts yielded amplified TCR beta CDR3 regions. A set of HTBI primers served as the primers for a first-round RT-PCR of the TCR CDR3. TCRdb itself ran the multiplex PCR reads through MiXCR, one entry per CDR3 protein. The data show 750,000 to 900,000 distinct CDR3 sequences, approximately 40% seen once. The chain combines TRBV15 with TRBJ1-5; 9 nucleotides match TRBD1. The TCR sequence derives from a young man with Graves' hyperthyroidism. Sample: blood. The CDR3 nucleotides are TGTGCCACCAGCAGAGGGGACAGGGCCGTATATCAGCCCCAGCATTTT. It is translated as CATSRGDRAVYQPQHF. The complete variable domain, with remaining parts taken from reference TRBV15 and TRBJ1-5, reads DAMVIQNPRYQVTQFGKPVTLSCSQTLNHNVMYWYQQKSSQAPKLLFHYYDKDFNNEADTPDNFQSRRPNTSFCFLDIRSPGLGDTAMYLCATSRGDRAVYQPQHFGDGTRLSIL.